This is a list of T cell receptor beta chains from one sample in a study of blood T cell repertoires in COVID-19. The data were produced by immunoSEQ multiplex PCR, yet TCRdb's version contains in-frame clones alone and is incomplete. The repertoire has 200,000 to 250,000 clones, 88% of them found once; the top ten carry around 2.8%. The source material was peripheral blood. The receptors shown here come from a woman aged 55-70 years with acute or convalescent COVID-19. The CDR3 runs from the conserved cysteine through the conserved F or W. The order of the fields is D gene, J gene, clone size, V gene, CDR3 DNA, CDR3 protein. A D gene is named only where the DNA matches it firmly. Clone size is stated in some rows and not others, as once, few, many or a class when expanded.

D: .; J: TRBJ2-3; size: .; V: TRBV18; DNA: TGTGCCAGCTCATCCTTGCAGGCAGATACGCAGTATTTT; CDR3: CASSSLQADTQYF
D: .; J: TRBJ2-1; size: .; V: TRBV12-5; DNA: TGTGCTAGTGGTCCTAGTCGGGACAATGAGCAGTTCTTC; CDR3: CASGPSRDNEQFF
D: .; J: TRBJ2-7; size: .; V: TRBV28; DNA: TGTGCCAGCAGTTGGCAGGGTAACTACGAGCAGTACTTC; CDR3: CASSWQGNYEQYF
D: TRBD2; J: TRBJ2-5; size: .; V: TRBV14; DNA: TGTGCCAGCAGCCAATCGACTAGCGAGTACCAAGAGACCCAGTACTTC; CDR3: CASSQSTSEYQETQYF
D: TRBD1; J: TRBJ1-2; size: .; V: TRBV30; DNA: TGTGCCTGGAGAGTCCCGGGACAGGCCTATGGCTACACCTTC; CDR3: CAWRVPGQAYGYTF
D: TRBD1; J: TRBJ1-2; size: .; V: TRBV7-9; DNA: TGTGCCAGCAGCTTAAACGCGGGACAGAGTTTTAACTATGGCTACACCTTC; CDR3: CASSLNAGQSFNYGYTF
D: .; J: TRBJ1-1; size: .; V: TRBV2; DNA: TGTGCCAGCAGTTACAGGGCCTCCATGAACACTGAAGCTTTCTTT; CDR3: CASSYRASMNTEAFF
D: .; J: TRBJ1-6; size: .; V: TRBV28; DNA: TGTGCCAGCAGCCGATCCGGACAGCGGACCCCCTTTAATTCACCCCTCCACTTT; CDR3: CASSRSGQRTPFNSPLHF
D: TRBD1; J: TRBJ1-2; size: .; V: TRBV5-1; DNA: TGCGCCAGCAGCCCGAGCCCCGGGACAGGGAGGGGCTACACCTTC; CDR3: CASSPSPGTGRGYTF
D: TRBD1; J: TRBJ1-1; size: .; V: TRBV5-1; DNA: TGCGCCAGCAGCCCTCAACAGGGGGCTGGGACTGAAGCTTTCTTT; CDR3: CASSPQQGAGTEAFF
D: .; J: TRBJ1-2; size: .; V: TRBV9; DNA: TGTGCCAGCAGCACCGACAGAGCCTATGGCTACACCTTC; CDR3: CASSTDRAYGYTF
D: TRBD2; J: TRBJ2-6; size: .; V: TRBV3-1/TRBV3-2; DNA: TGTGCCAGCAGCCCCGAACTAGCGGGAGTGACTGGGGCCAACGTCCTGACTTTC; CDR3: CASSPELAGVTGANVLTF
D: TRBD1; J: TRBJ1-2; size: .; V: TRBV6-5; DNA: TGTGCCAGCAGTTACCAGCCCATAACAGGGGCCGGTGGCTACACCTTC; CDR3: CASSYQPITGAGGYTF
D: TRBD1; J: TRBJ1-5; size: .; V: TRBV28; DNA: TGTGCCAGCAGGACTACTCGGGACAGGGGAGGGGCCCAGCATTTT; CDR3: CASRTTRDRGGAQHF
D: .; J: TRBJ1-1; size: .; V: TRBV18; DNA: TGTGCCAGCTCACCCCAGGGGCCAAACACTGAAGCTTTCTTT; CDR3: CASSPQGPNTEAFF
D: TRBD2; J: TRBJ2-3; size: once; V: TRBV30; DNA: TGCGGGACTAGCGTAGGGAGGGATACGCAGTATTTT; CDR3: CGTSVGRDTQYF
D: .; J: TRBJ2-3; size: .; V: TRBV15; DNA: TGTGCCACCAGCAGTGCTCCCCTCGGGAGTTCAGATACGCAGTATTTT; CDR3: CATSSAPLGSSDTQYF
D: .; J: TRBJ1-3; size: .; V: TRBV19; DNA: TGTGCCAGTAGTATCGACAGTACCTCTGGAAACACCATATATTTT; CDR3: CASSIDSTSGNTIYF
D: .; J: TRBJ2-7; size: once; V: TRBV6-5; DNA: TGTGCCAGCAGCCGCGAGGGGGCGGGGTCCTACGAGCAGTACTTC; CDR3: CASSREGAGSYEQYF
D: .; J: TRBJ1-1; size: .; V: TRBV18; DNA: TGTGCCAGCTCACCGGGAGAGGGCGGGACTGAAGCTTTCTTT; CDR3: CASSPGEGGTEAFF
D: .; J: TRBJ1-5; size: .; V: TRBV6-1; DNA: TGTGCCAGCAGTGATGGGGCTTATAGCAATCAGCCCCAGCATTTT; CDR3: CASSDGAYSNQPQHF
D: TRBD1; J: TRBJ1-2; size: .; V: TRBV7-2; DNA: TGTGCCAGCAGCTCAACAGGGGTCTATGGCTACACCTTC; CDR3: CASSSTGVYGYTF
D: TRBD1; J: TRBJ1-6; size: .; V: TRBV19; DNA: TGTGCCAGTTCGGTGGGCAGGGGGAATTCACCCCTCCACTTT; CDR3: CASSVGRGNSPLHF
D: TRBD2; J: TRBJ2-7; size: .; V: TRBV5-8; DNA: TGTGCCAGCAGCCGATCCCTAGCGGGCGAGCAGTACTTC; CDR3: CASSRSLAGEQYF
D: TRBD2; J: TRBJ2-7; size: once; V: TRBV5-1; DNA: TGCGCCAGCAGACTAGCGGGAGCTGACGAGCAGTACTTC; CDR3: CASRLAGADEQYF
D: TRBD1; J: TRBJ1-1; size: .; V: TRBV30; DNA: TGTGCCTGGACCGGAACAGGGGGTCTGTCCGAAGCTTTCTTT; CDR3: CAWTGTGGLSEAFF
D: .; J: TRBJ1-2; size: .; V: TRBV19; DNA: TGTGCCAGTAGTCCGGCGGGGGTCAACTATGGCTACACCTTC; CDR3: CASSPAGVNYGYTF